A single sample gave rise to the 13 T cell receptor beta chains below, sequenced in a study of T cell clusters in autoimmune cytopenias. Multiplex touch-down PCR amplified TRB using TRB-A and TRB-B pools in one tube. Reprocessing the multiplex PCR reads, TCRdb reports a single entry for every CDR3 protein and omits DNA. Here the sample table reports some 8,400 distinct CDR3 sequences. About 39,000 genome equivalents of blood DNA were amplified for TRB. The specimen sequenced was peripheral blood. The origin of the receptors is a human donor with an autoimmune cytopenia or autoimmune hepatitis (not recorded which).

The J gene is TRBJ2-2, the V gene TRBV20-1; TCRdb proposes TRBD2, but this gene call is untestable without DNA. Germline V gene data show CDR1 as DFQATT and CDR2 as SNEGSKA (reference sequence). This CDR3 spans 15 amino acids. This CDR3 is CSATTSGRSREELFF.

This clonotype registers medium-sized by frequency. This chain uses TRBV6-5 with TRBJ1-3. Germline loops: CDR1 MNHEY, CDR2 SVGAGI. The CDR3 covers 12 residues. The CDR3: CASRTSGNTIYF.

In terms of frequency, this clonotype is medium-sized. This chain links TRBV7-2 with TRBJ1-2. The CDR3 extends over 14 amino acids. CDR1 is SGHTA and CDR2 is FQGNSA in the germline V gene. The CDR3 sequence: CASSLTSLSHGYTF.

CDR3 loop: CASSWAGLGVNTEAFF. V is TRBV6-1 and J is TRBJ1-1. The CDR3 length is 16 residues. Germline CDR1 MNHNS, CDR2 SASEGT.

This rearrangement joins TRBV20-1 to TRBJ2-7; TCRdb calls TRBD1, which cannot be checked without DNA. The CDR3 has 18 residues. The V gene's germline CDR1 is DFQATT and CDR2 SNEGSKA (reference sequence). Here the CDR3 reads CSARDPSTSLGGRSGQYF.

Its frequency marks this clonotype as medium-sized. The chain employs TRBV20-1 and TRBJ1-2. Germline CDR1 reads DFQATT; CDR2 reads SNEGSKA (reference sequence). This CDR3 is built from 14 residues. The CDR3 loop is CSARATLPNYGYTF.

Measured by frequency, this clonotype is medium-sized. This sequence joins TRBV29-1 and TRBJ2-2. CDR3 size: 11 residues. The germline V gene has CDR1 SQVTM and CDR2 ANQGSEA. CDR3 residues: CSVEDKAELFF.

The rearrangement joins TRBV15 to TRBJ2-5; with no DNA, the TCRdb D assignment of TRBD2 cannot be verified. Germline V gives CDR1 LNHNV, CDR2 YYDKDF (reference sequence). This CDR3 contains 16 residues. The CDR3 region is CATSRDSTSARETQYF.

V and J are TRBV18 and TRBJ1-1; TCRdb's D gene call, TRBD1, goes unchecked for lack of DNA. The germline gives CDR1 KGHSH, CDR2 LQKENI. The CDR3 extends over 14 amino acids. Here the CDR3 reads CASSPNTGAAEAFF.

The CDR3: CASSVGTAGANVLTF. The chain combines TRBV5-1 with TRBJ2-6; TCRdb designates TRBD1, a call that cannot be tested without DNA. CDR3 length: 15 amino acids. Germline-derived CDR1 and CDR2 are SGHRS and YFSETQ.

The CDR3: CASSSTSGRPNNEQFF. V is TRBV7-2 and J is TRBJ2-1; with no DNA, the TCRdb D assignment of TRBD2 cannot be verified. CDR3 size: 16 residues. The germline gives CDR1 SGHTA, CDR2 FQGNSA. The full variable domain, rest sourced from reference TRBV7-2 and TRBJ2-1, is GAGVSQSPSNKVTEKGKDVELRCDPISGHTALYWYRQSLGQGLEFLIYFQGNSAPDKSGLPSDRFSAERTGGSVSTLTIQRTQQEDSAVYLCASSSTSGRPNNEQFFGPGTRLTVL.

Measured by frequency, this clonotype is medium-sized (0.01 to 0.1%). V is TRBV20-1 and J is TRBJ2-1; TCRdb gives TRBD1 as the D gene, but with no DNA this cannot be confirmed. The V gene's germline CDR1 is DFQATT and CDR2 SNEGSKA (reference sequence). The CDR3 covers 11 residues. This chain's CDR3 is CSATQGTEQFF.

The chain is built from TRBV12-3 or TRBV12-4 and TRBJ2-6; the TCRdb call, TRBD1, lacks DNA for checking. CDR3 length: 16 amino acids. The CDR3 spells CASSPDTSSGANVLTF.